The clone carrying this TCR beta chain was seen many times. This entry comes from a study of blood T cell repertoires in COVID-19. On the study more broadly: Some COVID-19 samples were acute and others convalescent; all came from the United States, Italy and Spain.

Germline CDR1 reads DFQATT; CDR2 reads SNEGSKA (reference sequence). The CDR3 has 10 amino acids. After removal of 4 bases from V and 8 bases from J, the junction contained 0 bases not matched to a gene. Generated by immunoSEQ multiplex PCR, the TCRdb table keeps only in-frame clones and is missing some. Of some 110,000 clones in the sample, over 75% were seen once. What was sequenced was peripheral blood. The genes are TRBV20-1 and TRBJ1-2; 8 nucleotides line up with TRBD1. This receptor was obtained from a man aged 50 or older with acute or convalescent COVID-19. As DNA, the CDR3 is TGCAGTGCTACAGGGGGCGGCTACACCTTC. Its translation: CSATGGGYTF.